One sample yielded the 18 T cell receptor beta chains listed below, sequenced in a study of response to subunit inactivated influenza vaccine. MiXCR, run by TCRdb on the RT-PCR reads, gives a single entry per CDR3 protein. The sample holds hundreds of thousands of distinct CDR3 sequences, 18% seen once. Sequencing was performed on PBMCs from blood, taken around 5 days after vaccination. The receptors were sampled from a man aged 45-60 years who received an inactivated influenza vaccine.

The chain carries TRBV7-6 and TRBJ2-1; TRBD2 matches at 8 bases. This CDR3 has 15 amino acids. With 2 bases clipped from V and 4 bases from J, the junction kept 4 bases outside the gene matches. Germline CDR1 reads SGHVS; CDR2 reads FNYEAQ. The CDR3 DNA is TGTGCCAGCAGCTTACCGGGGGGGAAATACAATGAGCAGTTCTTC. This encodes CASSLPGGKYNEQFF. The complete variable domain, with remaining parts taken from reference TRBV7-6 and TRBJ2-1, reads GAGVSQSPRYKVTKRGQDVALRCDPISGHVSLYWYRQALGQGPEFLTYFNYEAQQDKSGLPNDRFSAERPEGSISTLTIQRTEQRDSAMYRCASSLPGGKYNEQFFGPGTRLTVL.

This clonotype was seen a few times. CDR3 bases: TGTGCCAGCAGCCAAGACAGGGGGCTCGTTGGAAACACCATATATTTT. Amino acids: CASSQDRGLVGNTIYF. V is TRBV4-2 and J is TRBJ1-3; 8 nucleotides match TRBD1. V shed 0 bases, J shed 3 bases, and the junction held 4 bases outside the gene matches. CDR1 is LGHNA, CDR2 YNFKEQ, per germline. CDR3 length: 16 residues.

This clonotype was seen at least ten times. The V and J genes are TRBV7-3 and TRBJ2-1, with D tentatively TRBD2 (7 bases). CDR1 and CDR2 from the germline V gene are SGHTA and FQGTGA. Trimming pared 5 bases from V and 0 bases from J, leaving 14 bases between. The CDR3 contains 16 residues. CDR3 nucleotides: TGTGCCAGCAGCCCGCGGGGGCCTAGCTCCTACAATGAGCAGTTCTTC. As protein: CASSPRGPSSYNEQFF.

V and J are TRBV6-1 and TRBJ2-3; 11 positions match TRBD2. Germline assignment: CDR1 MNHNS and CDR2 SASEGT. Trimming took 10 bases from V and 3 from J; bases not matched to a gene: 3. The CDR3 sequence is 13 residues long. DNA of the CDR3: TGTGCCACTACTAGCGGGAGAACAGATACGCAGTATTTT. Amino acids: CATTSGRTDTQYF.

The rearrangement joins TRBV7-2 to TRBJ2-5; no definite D call. V was cut by 1 base and J by 7 bases, with 16 bases left in between. From germline, CDR1 is SGHTA and CDR2 FQGNSA. The CDR3 runs to 15 residues. The CDR3 spells CASSLVVKRIGTQYF. As DNA, the CDR3 is TGTGCCAGCAGCTTAGTAGTCAAGAGGATCGGGACCCAGTACTTC.

The CDR3 sequence is CASSHTGGWRETQYF. CDR3 nucleotide sequence: TGTGCCAGCAGTCACACAGGGGGTTGGAGGGAGACCCAGTACTTC. V and J are TRBV6-5 and TRBJ2-5, with 8 bases identical to TRBD1. Germline trimming cut 5 bases from V and 5 bases from J; bases unmatched to any gene: 10. The length of the CDR3 is 15 residues. Germline CDR1 and CDR2: MNHEY and SVGAGI.

This clonotype has ten or more counts. This sequence joins TRBV20-1 and TRBJ2-7; D not resolved. The CDR3 loop spans 11 amino acids. Germline CDR1 DFQATT, CDR2 SNEGSKA (reference sequence). Trimming removed 2 bases from V and 4 bases from J, with 6 bases in between. CDR3 loop: CSARREYEQYF. CDR3 DNA sequence: TGCAGTGCTAGAAGGGAATACGAGCAGTACTTC.

This clonotype turned up a few times. The rearrangement links TRBV7-9 to TRBJ1-2, with TRBD1 as a possible D gene (6 bases). Between the trimmed V and J ends, which lost 5 bases and 8 bases, there was a span of 12 bases. The CDR3 extends over 12 amino acids. Looked up from germline, CDR1 is SEHNR and CDR2 is FQNEAQ (reference sequence). CDR3 DNA: TGTGCCAGCAGCAGGACAGTGGAGGGCTACACCTTC. This translates into CASSRTVEGYTF. Together with reference TRBV7-9 and TRBJ1-2, the CDR3 gives the full variable domain: DTGVSQNPRHKITKRGQNVTFRCDPISEHNRLYWYRQTLGQGPEFLTYFQNEAQLEKSRLLSDRFSAERPKGSFSTLEIQRTEQGDSAMYLCASSRTVEGYTFGSGTRLTVV.

This clonotype came up a few times. The V call is TRBV5-1, the J call TRBJ2-7; TRBD1 might be the D (7 bases). The CDR3 is 14 amino acids. V was clipped by 5 bases and J by 8 bases, with 20 bases between them. CDR1 is SGHRS and CDR2 is YFSETQ in the germline V gene. In DNA form, the CDR3 reads TGCGCCAGCAGTTCCCAAGACAGGGCGGGGAAGCAGTACTTC. This sequence encodes CASSSQDRAGKQYF.

The rearrangement joins TRBV30 to TRBJ2-6; D uncertain. Germline V gene lookup returns CDR1 GTSNPN and CDR2 SVGIG (reference sequence). This CDR3 contains 14 residues. V was shortened by 3 bases and J by 0 bases, with 6 bases between the two germline ends. The CDR3 is CAWRSYSGANVLTF. Here the CDR3 DNA reads TGTGCCTGGAGGTCGTACTCTGGGGCCAACGTCCTGACTTTC.

This chain connects TRBV20-1 to TRBJ2-7; possibly TRBD2 for D (6 bases). The germline V and J ends were trimmed by 3 bases and 7 bases, with 19 bases remaining between them. From germline, CDR1 is DFQATT and CDR2 SNEGSKA (reference sequence). CDR3 length equals 14 residues. CDR3 residues: CSASSGGMAWEQYF. CDR3 nucleotides: TGCAGTGCTAGTTCCGGCGGGATGGCGTGGGAGCAGTACTTC.

The CDR3 region has the DNA TGCAGCGTTGCGGAGGCCTATAATGAAAAACTGTTTTTT. It translates to CSVAEAYNEKLFF. The chain uses TRBV29-1 and TRBJ1-4, with D unclear. The germline V gene encodes CDR1 SQVTM and CDR2 ANQGSEA. Trimming stripped 4 bases from V and 4 bases from J, with 10 bases between. This CDR3 comprises 13 residues.

Only a few counts were recorded for this clonotype. V gene TRBV7-9 combines with J gene TRBJ2-3; no clear D gene. The CDR3 has 11 residues. Germline V lookup: CDR1 SEHNR, CDR2 FQNEAQ (reference sequence). Trimming pared 3 bases from V and 10 bases from J, leaving 8 bases between. CDR3 amino acids: CASSLERAQYF. The DNA for the CDR3 is TGTGCCAGCAGCTTGGAACGGGCGCAGTATTTT.

This sequence joins TRBV20-1 and TRBJ1-2; D remains unclear. The germline V and J ends were trimmed by 0 bases and 4 bases, with 6 bases remaining between them. This CDR3 contains 12 residues. Germline assignment: CDR1 DFQATT and CDR2 SNEGSKA (reference sequence). This CDR3 is CSARDPGYGYTF. The CDR3 nucleotides are TGCAGTGCTAGAGATCCGGGCTATGGCTACACCTTC.

The chain uses TRBV3-1 and TRBJ1-2; perhaps TRBD1 as D (6 bases). V dropped 4 bases and J dropped 4 bases, with 13 bases sitting between them. The length of the CDR3 is 14 residues. Germline V CDR1 and CDR2: LGHDT, YNNKEL (reference sequence). CDR3 bases: TGTGCCAGCAGCCCCATGACAGGCGGCTATGGCTACACCTTC. Amino acids: CASSPMTGGYGYTF.

J is TRBJ2-1 and V is TRBV12-3 or TRBV12-4; D may match TRBD1 or TRBD2 (5 bases each). Trimming removed 5 bases from V and 9 bases from J, with 23 bases in between. The CDR3 is 16 amino acids. The CDR3 loop reads CASSGGQGANRGEQFF. Here the CDR3 DNA reads TGTGCCAGCAGTGGGGGTCAGGGTGCTAATCGTGGTGAGCAGTTCTTC.

The table lists this clonotype with a few counts. The V and J genes are TRBV7-2 and TRBJ2-7; D possibly corresponds to TRBD1 (8 bases). Germline V CDR1 and CDR2: SGHTA, FQGNSA. Trimming removed 5 bases from V and 6 bases from J, with 17 bases in between. The CDR3 has 14 residues. CDR3 nucleotide sequence: TGTGCCAGCAGCCTAAGGACAGGGAGGGGCGAGCAGTACTTC. Protein product: CASSLRTGRGEQYF.

The chain carries TRBV10-3 and TRBJ2-5; TRBD1 agrees at 10 bases. The trim removed 10 bases at V and 3 bases at J, leaving 8 bases unmatched. Germline CDR1 reads ENHRY; CDR2 reads SYGVKD. The CDR3 loop spans 14 amino acids. The chain's CDR3 is CASRTGQGKETQYF. CDR3 coding DNA: TGTGCCAGCCGGACGGGACAGGGGAAAGAGACCCAGTACTTC.